These 6 T cell receptor beta chains share one sample of origin, sequenced in a study of T cells in Graves' hyperthyroidism and ophthalmopathy. RNA transcripts provided the source from which TCR beta CDR3 regions were amplified. Initially, a first-round RT-PCR of the TCR CDR3 employed the HTBI primer set. One entry per CDR3 protein, called by TCRdb with MiXCR from the multiplex PCR reads. This table holds around 340,000 distinct CDR3 sequences, 14% found once. The sample comprised blood. These receptors were collected from a woman aged 25 to 45 with Graves' hyperthyroidism.

This clonotype was counted only a few times. The chain employs TRBV9 and TRBJ2-1; no clear D gene. The germline V gene has CDR1 SGDLS and CDR2 YYNGEE. V lost 2 bases to trimming and J lost 4 bases, with 13 bases between them. The CDR3 loop spans 15 amino acids. The CDR3 DNA reads as TGTGCCAGCAGCGTGTTTGTAGACACTTACAATGAGCAGTTCTTC. Translating gives CASSVFVDTYNEQFF.

This clonotype was counted ten times or more. The chain employs TRBV2 and TRBJ2-2; 7 positions agree with TRBD1. The CDR3 length is 15 residues. CDR1 SNHLY and CDR2 FYNNEI come from the germline V gene. The junction had 8 bases not matched to a gene; V was cut back by 6 bases and J by 4 bases. CDR3 sequence reads: CASSKDRHGTGELFF. The CDR3 DNA reads as TGTGCCAGCAGCAAGGACAGGCATGGCACCGGGGAGCTGTTTTTT. Using reference TRBV2 and TRBJ2-2 for the parts outside the CDR3, the full variable domain is EPEVTQTPSHQVTQMGQEVILRCVPISNHLYFYWYRQILGQKVEFLVSFYNNEISEKSEIFDDQFSVERPDGSNFTLKIRSTKLEDSAMYFCASSKDRHGTGELFFGEGSRLTVL.

This clonotype was observed a handful of times. V usage is TRBV4-3 and J usage is TRBJ2-6, with no clear D. Germline CDR1 LGHNA, CDR2 YSLEER. CDR3 length: 16 residues. The ends were cut back, 3 bases at V and 1 base at J, with 10 bases in the middle. The CDR3: CASSQAPMSGANVLTF. Written as DNA, the CDR3 is TGCGCCAGCAGCCAGGCCCCGATGTCTGGGGCCAACGTCCTGACTTTC.

The chain joins TRBV28 to TRBJ2-2; a weak D match, TRBD1 (5 bases). The CDR3 loop spans 14 amino acids. In germline, CDR1 is MDHEN, CDR2 SYDVKM. Between the trimmed V and J ends, which lost 6 bases and 1 base, there was a span of 9 bases. DNA of the CDR3: TGTGCCAGCAGACCCACAGGGAACACCGGGGAGCTGTTTTTT. Translation gives CASRPTGNTGELFF.

This clonotype was recorded at least ten times. The chain is built from TRBV28 and TRBJ2-1; D ambiguous. CDR1 and CDR2 from the germline V gene are MDHEN and SYDVKM. With 1 base removed from V and 8 bases from J, the gap between germline ends came to 6 bases. The CDR3 covers 12 residues. CDR3 sequence (DNA): TGTGCCAGCAGTTTATTTCCCCATGAGCAGTTCTTC. This codes for CASSLFPHEQFF.

The chain employs TRBV28 and TRBJ1-5, with unresolved D. CDR3 length: 14 amino acids. With 6 bases removed from V and 7 bases from J, the gap between germline ends came to 16 bases. Germline V CDR1 and CDR2: MDHEN, SYDVKM. CDR3 sequence: CASSPRNNGQPQHF. The DNA of the CDR3 is TGTGCCAGCAGCCCGAGAAACAATGGCCAGCCCCAGCATTTT. Full variable domain (rest looked up from reference TRBV28 and TRBJ1-5): DVKVTQSSRYLVKRTGEKVFLECVQDMDHENMFWYRQDPGLGLRLIYFSYDVKMKEKGDIPEGYSVSREKKERFSLILESASTNQTSMYLCASSPRNNGQPQHFGDGTRLSIL.